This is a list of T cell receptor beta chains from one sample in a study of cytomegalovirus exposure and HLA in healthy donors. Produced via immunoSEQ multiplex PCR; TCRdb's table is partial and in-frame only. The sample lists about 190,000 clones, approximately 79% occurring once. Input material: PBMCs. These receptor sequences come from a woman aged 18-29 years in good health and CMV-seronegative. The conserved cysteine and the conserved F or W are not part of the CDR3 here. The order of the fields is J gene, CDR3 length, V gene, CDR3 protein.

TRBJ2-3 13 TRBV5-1 ASSPGQSSTDTQY
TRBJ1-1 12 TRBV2 ASSDRVLGTEAF
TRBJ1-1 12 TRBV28 ASTLVGGNTEAF
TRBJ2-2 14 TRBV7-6 ASSLATGLNTGELF
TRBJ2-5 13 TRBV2 ASSESGARQETQY
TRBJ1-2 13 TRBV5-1 ASSITTGTNYGYT
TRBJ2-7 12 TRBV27 ASSLGTTLSEQY
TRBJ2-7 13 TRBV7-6 ASIGLAGEGGEQY
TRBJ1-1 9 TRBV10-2 ASSEGDGAF
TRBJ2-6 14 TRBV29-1 SARSGGYSGANVLT
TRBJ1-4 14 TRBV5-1 ASTFGQGGWAEKLF
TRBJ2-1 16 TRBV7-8 ASSFSLNVGLAGVEQF
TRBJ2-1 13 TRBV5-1 ASSLAGTSGDEQF
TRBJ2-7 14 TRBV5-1 ASSLEPTRFPCEQY
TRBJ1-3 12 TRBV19 ASSYLADGNTIY
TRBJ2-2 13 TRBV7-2 ASSLRAANTGELF
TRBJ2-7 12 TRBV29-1 SVAAQGSSYEQY
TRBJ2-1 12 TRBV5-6 ASSFPSRDNGQF
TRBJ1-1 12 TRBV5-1 ASSLEGQGTEAF
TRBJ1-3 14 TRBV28 ASRFSSTGFGNTIY
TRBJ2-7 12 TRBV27 ASSPTGHPSLKY
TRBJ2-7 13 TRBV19 ASSTGTPGTYEQY
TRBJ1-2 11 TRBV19 ASSPGGNYGYT
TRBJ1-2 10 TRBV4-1 ASSHTVIGYT
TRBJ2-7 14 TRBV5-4 ASSSLFTGVTDEQY
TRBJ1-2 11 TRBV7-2 ASSPGTEYGYT
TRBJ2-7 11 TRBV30 AEGGQGAREQY
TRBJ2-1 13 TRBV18 ASSPAAGSYNEQF
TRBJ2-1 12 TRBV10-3 AIDSGRDNNEQF
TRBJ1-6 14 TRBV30 AWSPHIGQYNSPLH
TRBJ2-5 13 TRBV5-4 ASSPWGEGVETQY
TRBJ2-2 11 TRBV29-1 TALGTSLGELF
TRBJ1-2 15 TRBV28 ASSPLFGQVHFYGYT
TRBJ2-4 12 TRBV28 ASSQGIGKNIQY
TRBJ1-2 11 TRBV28 ASSDGVDDGYT
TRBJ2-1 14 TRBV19 ASSIDGLAGYNEQF
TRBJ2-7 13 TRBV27 ASSVRTGRNYEQY
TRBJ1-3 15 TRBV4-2 ASTRIAGPNSGNTIY
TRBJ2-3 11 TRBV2 ASLAGNTDTQY
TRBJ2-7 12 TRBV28 ASSLDGGRGEQY
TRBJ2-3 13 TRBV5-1 ASSLGPLGTDTQY
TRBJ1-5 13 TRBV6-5 ASSRTGDGNQPQH
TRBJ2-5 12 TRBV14 ASSQVRYQETQY
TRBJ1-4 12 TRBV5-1 ANSPGSTNEKLF
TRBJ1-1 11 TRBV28 ASSFLRNTEAF
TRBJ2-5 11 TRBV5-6 ASRQGARETQY
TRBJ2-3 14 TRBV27 ASSLIAGVALDTQY
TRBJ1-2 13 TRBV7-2 ASSSARRSNYGYT
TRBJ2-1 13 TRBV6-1 ASSAGQSVVNEQF
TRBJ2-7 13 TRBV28 ASSPPGLAGDEQY
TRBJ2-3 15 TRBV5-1 ASSLAQANAVTDTQY
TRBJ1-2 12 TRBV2 ASSEWGSNYGYT
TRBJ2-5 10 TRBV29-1 SVGTEKETQY
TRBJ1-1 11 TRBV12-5 ASGKTENTEAF
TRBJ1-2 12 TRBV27 ASSFGTGDYGYT
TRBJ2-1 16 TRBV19 ASRDPRGSLSSYNEQF
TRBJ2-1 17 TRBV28 ASSLFGAQAGGTYNEQF
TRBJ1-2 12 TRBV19 ASSVTTEPYGYT